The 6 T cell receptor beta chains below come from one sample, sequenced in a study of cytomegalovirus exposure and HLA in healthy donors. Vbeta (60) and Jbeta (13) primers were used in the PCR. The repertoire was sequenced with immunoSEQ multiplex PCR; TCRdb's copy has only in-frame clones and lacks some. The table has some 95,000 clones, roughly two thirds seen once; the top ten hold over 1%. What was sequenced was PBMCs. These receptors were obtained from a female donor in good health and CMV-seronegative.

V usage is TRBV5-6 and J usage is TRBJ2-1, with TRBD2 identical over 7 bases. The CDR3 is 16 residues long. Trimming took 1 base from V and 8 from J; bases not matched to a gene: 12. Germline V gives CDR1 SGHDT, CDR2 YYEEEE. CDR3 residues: CASSLWAPGRVDEQFF. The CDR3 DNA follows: TGTGCCAGCAGCTTGTGGGCCCCTGGGAGGGTCGATGAGCAGTTCTTC. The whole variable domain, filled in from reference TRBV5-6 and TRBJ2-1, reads DAGVTQSPTHLIKTRGQQVTLRCSPKSGHDTVSWYQQALGQGPQFIFQYYEEEERQRGNFPDRFSGHQFPNYSSELNVNALLLGDSALYLCASSLWAPGRVDEQFFGPGTRLTVL.

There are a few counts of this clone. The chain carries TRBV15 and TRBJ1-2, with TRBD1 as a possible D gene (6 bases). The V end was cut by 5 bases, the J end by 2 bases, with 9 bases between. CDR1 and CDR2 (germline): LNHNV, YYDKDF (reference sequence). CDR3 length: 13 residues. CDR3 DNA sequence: TGTGCCACCAGCCCCGACAGGAACTATGGCTACACCTTC. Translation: CATSPDRNYGYTF.

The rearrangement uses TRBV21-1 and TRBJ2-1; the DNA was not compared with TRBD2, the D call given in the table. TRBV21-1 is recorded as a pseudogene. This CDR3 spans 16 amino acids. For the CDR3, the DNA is TGTGCCAGCAAAAACCCGGACTGGGCGACCTACAATGAGCAGTTCTTC. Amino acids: CASKNPDWATYNEQFF.

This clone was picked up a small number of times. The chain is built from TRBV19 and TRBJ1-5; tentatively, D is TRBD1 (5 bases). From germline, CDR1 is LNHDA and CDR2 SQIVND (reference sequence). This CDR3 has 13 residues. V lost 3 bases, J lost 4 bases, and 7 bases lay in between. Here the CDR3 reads CASSISGNQPQHF. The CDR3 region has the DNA TGTGCCAGTAGTATTTCAGGGAATCAGCCCCAGCATTTT. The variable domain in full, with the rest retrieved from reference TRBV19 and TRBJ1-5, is DGGITQSPKYLFRKEGQNVTLSCEQNLNHDAMYWYRQDPGQGLRLIYYSQIVNDFQKGDIAEGYSVSREKKESFPLTVTSAQKNPTAFYLCASSISGNQPQHFGDGTRLSIL.

The CDR3 here is CASSLRQEGWETQYF. DNA of the CDR3: TGTGCCAGCAGCCTCCGTCAGGAGGGATGGGAGACCCAGTACTTC. The chain is built from TRBV13 and TRBJ2-5; TRBD2 is a possible D gene (6 bases). The V and J ends lost 5 bases and 5 bases respectively, with 18 bases between them. The CDR3 contains 15 residues. The germline gives CDR1 PRHDT, CDR2 FYEKMQ (reference sequence).

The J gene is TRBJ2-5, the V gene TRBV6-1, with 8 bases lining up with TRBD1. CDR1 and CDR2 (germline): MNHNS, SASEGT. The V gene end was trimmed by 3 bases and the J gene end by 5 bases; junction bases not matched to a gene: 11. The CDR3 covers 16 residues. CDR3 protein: CASSDRSGTGGETQYF. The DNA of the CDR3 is TGTGCCAGCAGTGACCGTTCCGGGACAGGTGGCGAGACCCAGTACTTC.